A single TCR beta chain is shown here with its context. The source of the sample is a study of blood T cell repertoires in COVID-19. Across the study: Sites across the United States, Italy and Spain contributed samples from acute and convalescent COVID-19.

The method was immunoSEQ multiplex PCR; TCRdb's version includes in-frame clones alone and lacks a portion of them. The data contain 400,000 to 500,000 clones, around nine tenths of them seen just once; the ten biggest clones take up 1.2% to 1.5%. V was pared by 3 bases and J by 1 base, with 10 bases between. The CDR3 loop spans 15 amino acids. Per the germline V gene, CDR1 is LNHDA and CDR2 is SQIVND (reference sequence). The rearrangement uses TRBV19 and TRBJ2-1; tentative D call: TRBD1 (7 bases). The specimen sequenced was PBMCs or T cells enriched from blood (not recorded which). The receptor was derived from a woman between 18 and 29 years old who had been exposed to COVID-19. CDR3 in amino acids: CASSIRGDSYNEQFF. The CDR3 DNA reads as TGTGCCAGTAGTATCAGGGGGGATTCCTACAATGAGCAGTTCTTC.